This T cell receptor (beta chain) was sequenced during a study of OX40 agonist ivuxolimab in advanced cancers. Overall study: Those enrolled were 82.7% male, with a mean age of about 66 years and ages from 23 to 79. General study results and limits: In general, CD8+ T cells held more expanded clones than CD4+ did, on average.

As concerns this clone: What it binds is unknown.

Assay used: immunoSEQ multiplex PCR; TCRdb lists only in-frame clones, some missing. The data hold 35,000 to 45,000 clones, with just over 85% observed a single time. Trimming cost V 0 bases and J 2 bases, with 11 bases left between them. The germline gives CDR1 LGHNA, CDR2 YSLEER. The CDR3 covers 16 residues. Patients with autoimmune history or systemic immunosuppression were excluded. This clonotype originated in an adult with an advanced solid tumor such as melanoma, head and neck, liver or kidney cancer. The chain links TRBV4-3 to TRBJ1-5, with D uncertain. The source was CD4+ or CD8+ T cells sorted from blood, collected in a trial of the OX40 agonist ivuxolimab. The chain's CDR3 is CASSQDGAGGNQPQHF. The DNA for the CDR3 is TGCGCCAGCAGCCAAGATGGTGCGGGCGGCAATCAGCCCCAGCATTTT.